The clone carrying this T cell receptor (beta chain) was seen a few times. Sampling consisted of one heparinised blood draw per donor, averaging approximately 120 mL. The investigators reverse transcribed all of the isolated RNA, so they sequenced expressed TCRB transcripts. This table comes from immunoSEQ multiplex PCR, and its TCRdb copy is limited to in-frame clones, with some not included. The sample consists of 300,000 to 350,000 clones, 15% to 20% of them appearing once. These data come from a study of beta chain features in type 1 diabetes. Trimming cost V 5 bases and J 10 bases, with 14 bases left between them. The germline gives CDR1 SEHNR, CDR2 FQNEAQ (reference sequence). This CDR3 is 12 amino acids long.

This TCR was sampled from a woman under 30 in good health. The material sequenced was naive CD4+ T cells from blood. This chain links TRBV7-9 with TRBJ1-1; D gene unclear. This CDR3 reads CASSEDLVGAFF. CDR3 bases: TGTGCCAGCAGCGAGGACTTGGTCGGAGCTTTCTTT.